These 29 T cell receptor beta chains were sequenced from one sample in a study of molecular identifiers for immune sequencing clone quantification. A single record per CDR3 protein comes from TCRdb applying MiXCR to the PCR reads. The sample holds around 480,000 distinct CDR3 sequences, about a fifth seen once. Sequenced input: naive CD8+ T cells from blood, with Jurkat cell RNA spiked in. Subset described: FACS-sorted CD8+CD4-CCR7+CD45RA+ naive T cells. Receptor source: a human donor in good health. Some libraries in this study had Jurkat cell RNA spiked in.

Of note for this clonotype: A read error may explain this, as a much larger clone is one base away. The chain has TRBV6-5 and TRBJ2-7; TRBD2 is a possible D gene (6 bases). The CDR3 totals 13 residues. The germline V gene encodes CDR1 MNHEY and CDR2 SVGAGI. The CDR3 DNA reads TGTGCCGGCAGCGCGGGGCGCTCCTACGAGCAGTACTTC. Its translation: CAGSAGRSYEQYF.

This clonotype was detected only a few times. The V gene is TRBV28, the J gene TRBJ1-6; D is perhaps TRBD1 (5 bases). The CDR3 has 17 amino acids. The germline V and J ends were trimmed by 6 bases and 0 bases, with 15 bases remaining between them. The V gene's germline CDR1 is MDHEN and CDR2 SYDVKM. The CDR3 protein is CASSPVQESSYNSPLHF. CDR3 sequence (DNA): TGTGCCAGCAGCCCGGTACAGGAAAGCTCCTATAATTCACCCCTCCACTTT.

This clonotype occurred a few times. This sequence joins TRBV20-1 and TRBJ2-7; 7 nucleotides align to TRBD2. CDR1 is DFQATT, CDR2 SNEGSKA, per germline (reference sequence). CDR3 size: 12 residues. V shed 6 bases and J 6 bases; nucleotides not matched to a gene: 8. The CDR3 DNA follows: TGCAGTGCGAGGCCGGGGGGAGGCGAGCAGTACTTC. This encodes CSARPGGGEQYF.

The gene calls are TRBV4-3 and TRBJ1-1; unclear D gene. The V gene's germline CDR1 is LGHNA and CDR2 YSLEER. The germline V and J ends were trimmed by 3 bases and 0 bases, with 14 bases remaining between them. This CDR3 is built from 16 residues. The DNA for the CDR3 is TGCGCCAGCAGCCAGGGGTTTGCGCCCATGAACACTGAAGCTTTCTTT. It translates to CASSQGFAPMNTEAFF.

This clonotype was detected many times. The genes are TRBV28 and TRBJ2-2; D not certain. CDR3 length: 12 residues. V lost 8 bases and J lost 0, with 4 bases in between. CDR1 and CDR2 (germline): MDHEN, SYDVKM. CDR3 loop: CASPTNTGELFF. CDR3 DNA sequence: TGTGCCAGCCCTACGAACACCGGGGAGCTGTTTTTT.

This clonotype was found many times. As DNA, the CDR3 is TGTGCCTGGAGTTTAGGCAGGGGGTCGGATGAGCAGTTCTTC. Its translation: CAWSLGRGSDEQFF. The V call is TRBV30, the J call TRBJ2-1, with 7 bases aligning to TRBD1. CDR1 and CDR2 (germline): GTSNPN, SVGIG (reference sequence). The CDR3 has 14 amino acids. The V and J ends lost 2 bases and 8 bases, in that order; junction bases with no gene match: 9.

This clonotype was seen repeatedly, ten times or more. V usage is TRBV4-3 and J usage is TRBJ2-7, with D perhaps being TRBD1 or TRBD2 (6 bases each). V lost 3 bases and J lost 2, with 14 bases in between. Per germline, CDR1 LGHNA and CDR2 YSLEER. The CDR3 is 15 residues long. The CDR3 bases are TGCGCCAGCAGCCAGTCTAAGGGGGGAGCCTACGAGCAGTACTTC. It specifies CASSQSKGGAYEQYF.

This clonotype occurred a few times. The rearrangement joins TRBV4-2 to TRBJ2-1; D not certain. CDR3 length: 15 residues. Per germline, CDR1 LGHNA and CDR2 YNFKEQ. V was cut by 4 bases and J by 4 bases, with 14 bases left in between. CDR3 DNA sequence: TGTGCCAGCAGCCCCTTTGCCCCAGATTACAATGAGCAGTTCTTC. Its translation is CASSPFAPDYNEQFF.

The table lists this clonotype with a few counts. The CDR3 DNA reads TGTGCCAGCAGCTCCCGGGACTCTGGCTACACCTTC. Translation: CASSSRDSGYTF. The V gene is TRBV7-9, the J gene TRBJ1-2; D is perhaps TRBD1 (5 bases). The CDR3 has 12 residues. Trimming stripped 4 bases from V and 7 bases from J, with 10 bases between. CDR1 SEHNR and CDR2 FQNEAQ come from the germline V gene (reference sequence).

The chain has TRBV11-2 and TRBJ2-5; D unresolved. Trimming pared 7 bases from V and 2 bases from J, leaving 11 bases between. Looked up from germline, CDR1 is SGHAT and CDR2 is FQNNGV. The CDR3 consists of 13 residues. The CDR3 sequence: CASKGQKQETQYF. DNA of the CDR3: TGTGCCAGCAAAGGTCAGAAACAAGAGACCCAGTACTTC.

The CDR3 loop is CASSRDLFTYEQYF. The DNA for the CDR3 is TGCGCCAGCAGCCGGGACTTATTCACCTACGAGCAGTACTTC. The chain uses TRBV5-1 and TRBJ2-7, with a weak D call TRBD2 (6 bases). The germline V and J ends were trimmed by 4 bases and 2 bases, with 13 bases remaining between them. Germline assignment: CDR1 SGHRS and CDR2 YFSETQ. This CDR3 has 14 residues.

The chain uses TRBV20-1 and TRBJ2-7; D perhaps matches TRBD1 (6 bases). The CDR3 extends over 14 amino acids. The germline CDR1 and CDR2 sequences are DFQATT and SNEGSKA (reference sequence). V lost 7 bases to trimming and J lost 3 bases, with 19 bases between them. As DNA, the CDR3 is TGCAGTGTTACGACAAGTAACAGGGTCTACGAGCAGTACTTC. Translation gives CSVTTSNRVYEQYF.

The CDR3 sequence is CASSLVDGWQETQYF. The CDR3 DNA is TGTGCCAGCAGCTTGGTCGACGGGTGGCAAGAGACCCAGTACTTC. This chain joins TRBV7-2 and TRBJ2-5; D uncertain. This CDR3 spans 15 amino acids. Germline CDR1 and CDR2: SGHTA and FQGNSA. V was cut by 3 bases and J by 2 bases, with 13 bases left in between.

This clonotype was picked up a small number of times. The chain couples TRBV3-1 to TRBJ2-7; no clear D gene. The CDR3 has 13 residues. V gave up 5 bases and J gave up 3 bases, with 11 bases separating them. CDR1 is LGHDT, CDR2 YNNKEL, per germline (reference sequence). The CDR3 sequence: CASSYPGVYEQYF. The DNA for the CDR3 is TGTGCCAGCAGCTACCCGGGCGTCTACGAGCAGTACTTC.

In the case of this clonotype: This CDR3 is missing its conserved last phenylalanine or tryptophan, likely due to a read error. V gene TRBV5-1 combines with J gene TRBJ2-7, with D possibly matching TRBD1 (6 bases). The CDR3 is made up of 14 amino acids. From germline, CDR1 is SGHRS and CDR2 YFSETQ. The germline V and J ends were trimmed by 7 bases and 4 bases, with 18 bases remaining between them. The CDR3 DNA reads as TGCGCCAGCTATAACGGGACAAGCCTTTACGAGCAGTACCTC. This codes for CASYNGTSLYEQYL.

The chain is built from TRBV7-8 and TRBJ2-5; no clear D. Germline lookup yields CDR1 SGHVS and CDR2 FQNEAQ. This CDR3 has 13 amino acids. Trimming stripped 5 bases from V and 5 bases from J, with 12 bases between. Here the CDR3 reads CASSHPPAETQYF. CDR3 DNA sequence: TGTGCCAGCAGCCACCCACCCGCGGAGACCCAGTACTTC.

This chain links TRBV20-1 with TRBJ1-5; the match to TRBD1 covers 7 bases. Germline V CDR1 and CDR2: DFQATT, SNEGSKA (reference sequence). The CDR3 runs 14 residues. V gave up 0 bases and J gave up 4 bases; unmatched junction bases: 3. The CDR3 here is CSAREGQINQPQHF. The DNA for the CDR3 is TGCAGTGCTAGAGAGGGACAGATAAATCAGCCCCAGCATTTT.

Only a few counts were recorded for this clonotype. The chain joins TRBV5-8 to TRBJ1-1, with D possibly being TRBD1 (6 bases). The CDR3 is made up of 13 amino acids. Trimming left V 1 base short and J 5 bases short, with 9 bases between. CDR1 is SGHTS, CDR2 YDEGEE, per germline. Here the CDR3 reads CASSLNRETEAFF. For the CDR3, the DNA is TGTGCCAGCAGCTTGAACAGGGAGACTGAAGCTTTCTTT.

This clonotype turned up a few times. The CDR3 DNA reads as TGTGCCAGCAGTTCGATCCCGGGACAGGCTAATCTTTTTGTGGGCTACACCTTC. The encoded protein is CASSSIPGQANLFVGYTF. The chain employs TRBV12-3 or TRBV12-4 and TRBJ1-2; TRBD1 agrees at 8 bases. The CDR3 consists of 18 residues. V lost 4 bases and J lost 8; bases outside the gene matches: 21.

This clonotype has only a few counts. The chain carries TRBV11-2 and TRBJ1-1; 8 positions match TRBD1. From germline, CDR1 is SGHAT and CDR2 FQNNGV. This CDR3 contains 15 residues. V lost 1 base, J lost 5 bases, and 6 bases stayed unmatched. The CDR3 coding sequence is TGTGCCAGCAGCTTAGTTAACAGGGGGGAGACTGAAGCTTTCTTT. It specifies CASSLVNRGETEAFF.

As to this clonotype: A much larger clone differs by one base, so this may be a read error. The CDR3 does not close with the conserved phenylalanine or tryptophan, likely indicating a read error. This chain uses TRBV19 with TRBJ1-1; D might be TRBD1 (5 bases). The germline V and J ends were trimmed by 7 bases and 2 bases, with 8 bases remaining between them. Germline CDR1 is LNHDA and CDR2 is SQIVND (reference sequence). CDR3 length: 12 residues. The CDR3: CASMTVNTEAFL. DNA for the CDR3: TGTGCCAGTATGACAGTAAACACTGAAGCTTTCCTT.

Worth noting for this clonotype: A much larger clone lies one base from this, so it may be a read error. The genes are TRBV6-2 or TRBV6-3 and TRBJ2-3, with a weak D call TRBD1 (5 bases). The CDR3 length is 14 residues. CDR1 MNHEY and CDR2 SVGEGT come from the germline V gene. The DNA for the CDR3 is TGTGCCAGCGGACCCTTGAGGATGACAGATACGCAGTGTTTT. This sequence encodes CASGPLRMTDTQCF.

A few counts support this clonotype. The rearrangement links TRBV2 to TRBJ2-1; 9 bases are a match to TRBD2. The CDR3 length is 13 residues. After removal of 9 bases from V and 5 bases from J, the junction contained 5 bases not matched to a gene. The germline V gene has CDR1 SNHLY and CDR2 FYNNEI. The CDR3 DNA is TGTGCCAGGGGGCTAGCGGGAAACAATGAGCAGTTCTTC. It specifies CARGLAGNNEQFF.

About this clonotype itself: A much larger clone lies a single base off, so this may be a read error. Because the CDR3 is missing its conserved closing phenylalanine or tryptophan, this is likely a read error. V is TRBV4-1 and J is TRBJ2-3; a possible D gene is TRBD2 (5 bases). With 4 bases removed from V and 3 bases from J, the gap between germline ends came to 17 bases. CDR3 length: 16 amino acids. CDR1 MGHRA and CDR2 YSYEKL come from the germline V gene. In nucleotides, the CDR3 is TGCGCCAGCAGCCTCCGAGGGAGCCCACAAACAGATACGCAGTATCTT. As protein: CASSLRGSPQTDTQYL.

Concerning this clonotype itself: A much larger clonotype is one base distant, so this may be a read error. V and J are TRBV27 and TRBJ2-5; D possibly corresponds to TRBD1 (6 bases). The CDR3 runs to 15 residues. Deletions cut 5 bases from V and 11 bases from J, with 24 bases between. CDR1 and CDR2 (germline): MNHEY, SMNVEV (reference sequence). The CDR3 reads CASSLSWGPYNEQYF. In nucleotides, the CDR3 is TGTGCCAGCAGTCTCAGTTGGGGGCCCTACAATGAGCAGTACTTC.

The rearrangement uses TRBV6-6 and TRBJ2-7; 7 nucleotides align to TRBD1. The V gene's germline CDR1 is MNHNY and CDR2 SVGAGI (reference sequence). The length of the CDR3 is 14 residues. J was trimmed by 4 bases and V by 5 bases; bases with no gene match: 8. The CDR3 DNA follows: TGTGCCAGCAGTGTAGAGACAGGGTTTTACGAGCAGTACTTC. Translated: CASSVETGFYEQYF.

This clonotype was counted a few times. The chain carries TRBV7-9 and TRBJ1-2, with D perhaps TRBD1 (5 bases). The germline V and J ends were trimmed by 5 bases and 12 bases, with 16 bases remaining between them. Germline V gives CDR1 SEHNR, CDR2 FQNEAQ (reference sequence). CDR3 length: 12 residues. The CDR3 here is CASSLGTGPHTF. CDR3 bases: TGTGCCAGCAGCCTGGGGACCGGACCTCACACCTTC.

This clonotype was seen more than once but under ten times. The J gene is TRBJ1-2, the V gene TRBV7-9; the D gene is possibly TRBD1 (5 bases). V was pared by 1 base and J by 4 bases, with 13 bases between. From germline, CDR1 is SEHNR and CDR2 FQNEAQ (reference sequence). The CDR3 runs 15 residues. The CDR3 bases are TGTGCCAGCAGCTTAGGGTCCAGGGCCATCTATGGCTACACCTTC. Its protein product is CASSLGSRAIYGYTF.

The chain combines TRBV7-9 with TRBJ2-2, with 7 bases lining up with TRBD1. The CDR3 spans 16 residues. V lost 4 bases, J lost 1 base, and 6 bases stayed unmatched. The germline CDR1 and CDR2 sequences are SEHNR and FQNEAQ (reference sequence). The CDR3 nucleotides are TGTGCCAGCAGCTCCCGGGACAGAGAGAACACCGGGGAGCTGTTTTTT. This encodes CASSSRDRENTGELFF. Combining the CDR3 with reference TRBV7-9 and TRBJ2-2 gives the whole variable domain DTGVSQNPRHKITKRGQNVTFRCDPISEHNRLYWYRQTLGQGPEFLTYFQNEAQLEKSRLLSDRFSAERPKGSFSTLEIQRTEQGDSAMYLCASSSRDRENTGELFFGEGSRLTVL.